These 18 T cell receptor beta chains originate from one sample sequenced in a study of blood T cell repertoires in COVID-19. Clones were sequenced by immunoSEQ multiplex PCR, and TCRdb holds only the in-frame ones, with some missing. The sample records about 40,000 clones, about 90% being singletons. Sequenced sample: peripheral blood. These receptors originate from a woman of 80 years or more with acute or convalescent COVID-19.

A note on this clone: One end of the junction is discordant with germline, which a read error may explain. This rearrangement joins TRBV7-2 to TRBJ2-3, with 12 nucleotides matching TRBD1. This CDR3 comprises 15 residues. Germline V gene sequence: CDR1 SGHTA, CDR2 FQGNSA. The CDR3 nucleotides read TGTGCCAGCAGCCAAGCGCCGGGACAGGGGGCCCTGGGGGATTTT. Translating gives CASSQAPGQGALGDF. Full variable domain (rest looked up from reference TRBV7-2 and TRBJ2-3): GAGVSQSPSNKVTEKGKDVELRCDPISGHTALYWYRQSLGQGLEFLIYFQGNSAPDKSGLPSDRFSAERTGGSVSTLTIQRTQQEDSAVYLCASSQAPGQGALGDFGPGTRLTVL.

V gene TRBV5-1 combines with J gene TRBJ2-7, with TRBD1 matching 8 bases. The CDR3 extends over 16 amino acids. The trim removed 0 bases at V and 3 bases at J, leaving 8 bases unmatched. Looked up from germline, CDR1 is SGHRS and CDR2 is YFSETQ. The CDR3 is CASSLGAQGASYEQYF. CDR3 bases: TGCGCCAGCAGCTTGGGGGCCCAGGGGGCGAGCTACGAGCAGTACTTC.

For the CDR3, the DNA is TGCGCCAGCAGCCCAAGATGGCGGACAGGGGGAAAAGACGAGCAGTACTTC. Its translation: CASSPRWRTGGKDEQYF. The chain combines TRBV4-3 with TRBJ2-7, with TRBD1 identical over 10 bases. The CDR3 runs 17 residues. Trimming removed 4 bases from V and 5 bases from J; junction bases left unmatched: 14. Per germline, CDR1 LGHNA and CDR2 YSLEER.

The chain employs TRBV6-6 and TRBJ1-4; 11 nucleotides agree with TRBD1. V dropped 2 bases and J dropped 8; count of bases not matched to a gene: 4. The CDR3 is 15 amino acids. Germline-derived CDR1 and CDR2 are MNHNY and SVGAGI (reference sequence). The CDR3: CASSYQGQGVEKLFF. CDR3 DNA: TGTGCCAGCAGTTACCAGGGACAGGGGGTCGAAAAACTGTTTTTT.

The chain carries TRBV19 and TRBJ2-7, with 9 positions matching TRBD1. V lost 3 bases to trimming and J lost 3 bases; unmatched junction nucleotides: 3. CDR3 length: 14 amino acids. The germline V gene has CDR1 LNHDA and CDR2 SQIVND (reference sequence). CDR3 region: CASSMGQGSYEQYF. The CDR3 DNA reads TGTGCCAGTAGTATGGGACAGGGTAGCTACGAGCAGTACTTC. The variable domain in full, with the rest retrieved from reference TRBV19 and TRBJ2-7, is DGGITQSPKYLFRKEGQNVTLSCEQNLNHDAMYWYRQDPGQGLRLIYYSQIVNDFQKGDIAEGYSVSREKKESFPLTVTSAQKNPTAFYLCASSMGQGSYEQYFGPGTRLTVT.

This chain uses TRBV23-1 with TRBJ2-2; 8 nucleotides align to TRBD1. TRBV23-1 is assigned to the ORF class and has an uncertain function. Losses at the gene ends were 4 bases for V and 6 bases for J; bases not matched to a gene: 13. CDR3 length: 17 amino acids. CDR3 DNA sequence: TGCGCCAGCAGTCCACATCAAGAAGGACAGGGCGCCGGGGAGCTGTTTTTT. Its protein product is CASSPHQEGQGAGELFF.

The rearrangement links TRBV6-2 or TRBV6-3 to TRBJ2-1, with a possible D match to TRBD1 (5 bases). V was trimmed by 6 bases and J by 4 bases, leaving 10 bases between them. This CDR3 spans 13 amino acids. CDR1 and CDR2 (germline): MNHEY, SVGEGT. CDR3 protein: CASSPDSYNEQFF. The CDR3 DNA reads TGTGCCAGCAGCCCCGACAGTTACAATGAGCAGTTCTTC.

This clone appeared a few times. The V and J genes are TRBV5-1 and TRBJ1-1; D unclear. The CDR3 spans 15 residues. Germline V gene data show CDR1 as SGHRS and CDR2 as YFSETQ. Trimming took off 0 bases at V and 4 bases at J, with 13 bases between the two ends. The CDR3 loop is CASSLVGRGSTEAFF. The DNA of the CDR3 is TGCGCCAGCAGCTTGGTGGGGAGAGGGAGCACTGAAGCTTTCTTT.

In its sample, this clone was seen once. The CDR3 coding sequence is TGTGCCAGCAGCCCCGTAAGGGCGGGTCAGCCCCAGCATTTT. Protein product: CASSPVRAGQPQHF. The chain uses TRBV3-1 (or the pseudogene TRBV3-2) and TRBJ1-5, with unresolved D. Trimming left V 4 bases short and J 6 bases short, with 13 bases between. The CDR3 spans 14 residues. CDR1 is LGHDT and CDR2 is YNNKEL in the germline V gene (reference sequence).

A remark on this clone: An end of the junction differs from the germline gene, which may be a read error. This CDR3 reads CASRLGTGGSGELFF. The CDR3 coding sequence is TGTGCCAGCAGGTTGGGGACAGGAGGCTCCGGGGAGCTGTTTTTT. V gene TRBV5-5 combines with J gene TRBJ2-2, with TRBD1 identical over 8 bases. Germline assignment: CDR1 SGHKS and CDR2 YYEKEE (reference sequence). The CDR3 has 15 residues.

The chain links TRBV18 to TRBJ2-4; 8 nucleotides match TRBD1. The CDR3 spans 19 residues. Looked up from germline, CDR1 is KGHSH and CDR2 is LQKENI. J was trimmed by 8 bases and V by 3 bases; bases with no gene match: 21. CDR3 amino acids: CASSPIEGTGVLRRDIQYF. In nucleotides, the CDR3 is TGTGCCAGCTCACCGATAGAGGGGACAGGAGTCCTACGGCGGGACATTCAGTACTTC.

This chain links TRBV3-1 (or the pseudogene TRBV3-2) with TRBJ1-3; 9 bases are a match to TRBD1. V was clipped by 4 bases and J by 9 bases; unmatched bases: 10. The V gene's germline CDR1 is LGHDT and CDR2 YNNKEL (reference sequence). CDR3 length: 15 residues. Written as DNA, the CDR3 is TGTGCCAGCAGCCGGACAGGGGTGAGCAGGGGCACCATATATTTT. Translated: CASSRTGVSRGTIYF.

This clone was found once. This sequence joins TRBV13 and TRBJ2-1, with 14 bases matching TRBD2. Germline-derived CDR1 and CDR2 are PRHDT and FYEKMQ (reference sequence). V dropped 5 bases and J dropped 1; count of bases not matched to a gene: 10. The CDR3 totals 19 residues. CDR3: CASSPRTSGGSKSYNEQFF. CDR3 DNA: TGTGCCAGCAGCCCAAGGACTAGCGGGGGGTCCAAATCCTACAATGAGCAGTTCTTC. The whole variable domain, remainder taken from reference TRBV13 and TRBJ2-1, is AAGVIQSPRHLIKEKRETATLKCYPIPRHDTVYWYQQGPGQDPQFLISFYEKMQSDKGSIPDRFSAQQFSDYHSELNMSSLELGDSALYFCASSPRTSGGSKSYNEQFFGPGTRLTVL.

The chain joins TRBV18 to TRBJ1-5; 7 bases fit TRBD1. V was pared by 2 bases and J by 5 bases, with 12 bases of the junction left unmatched. CDR1 and CDR2 from the germline V gene are KGHSH and LQKENI. The CDR3 has 17 amino acids. The CDR3, as DNA: TGTGCCAGCTCACCAAAGGCAGGGACAGCCCTTTATCAGCCCCAGCATTTT. This gives the protein CASSPKAGTALYQPQHF.

The table lists this clone with a count of one. The rearrangement links TRBV29-1 to TRBJ1-3; 7 bases agree with TRBD1. The germline V gene has CDR1 SQVTM and CDR2 ANQGSEA. V dropped 4 bases and J dropped 0; count of bases not matched to a gene: 9. The CDR3 covers 16 residues. CDR3 amino acids: CSVGGTGTDSGNTIYF. The CDR3 DNA sequence: TGCAGCGTTGGGGGCACCGGGACAGACTCTGGAAACACCATATATTTT.

V and J are TRBV7-2 and TRBJ1-1; 7 nucleotides match TRBD1. Germline lookup yields CDR1 SGHTA and CDR2 FQGNSA. CDR3 length: 16 residues. The V segment lost 1 base and the J segment 1 base; nucleotides outside the gene matches: 6. CDR3 nucleotide sequence: TGTGCCAGCAGCTTAGACTCGGGACAGAGGAACACTGAAGCTTTCTTT. It codes for CASSLDSGQRNTEAFF.

The chain combines TRBV4-2 with TRBJ1-3, with a weak D call TRBD1 (5 bases). Deletions cut 1 base from V and 1 base from J, with 14 bases between. Germline-derived CDR1 and CDR2 are LGHNA and YNFKEQ. The CDR3 covers 17 residues. The chain's CDR3 is CASSQAYGGRSGNTIYF. The CDR3 DNA is TGTGCCAGCAGCCAAGCTTACGGGGGTCGGTCTGGAAACACCATATATTTT.

The rearrangement links TRBV6-5 to TRBJ2-7, with 11 bases matching TRBD1. Per the germline V gene, CDR1 is MNHEY and CDR2 is SVGAGI. This CDR3 spans 15 amino acids. Germline trimming cut 2 bases from V and 4 bases from J; bases unmatched to any gene: 4. The DNA for the CDR3 is TGTGCCAGCAGTTACGGTGGGACAGGGGGATACGAGCAGTACTTC. The encoded protein is CASSYGGTGGYEQYF.